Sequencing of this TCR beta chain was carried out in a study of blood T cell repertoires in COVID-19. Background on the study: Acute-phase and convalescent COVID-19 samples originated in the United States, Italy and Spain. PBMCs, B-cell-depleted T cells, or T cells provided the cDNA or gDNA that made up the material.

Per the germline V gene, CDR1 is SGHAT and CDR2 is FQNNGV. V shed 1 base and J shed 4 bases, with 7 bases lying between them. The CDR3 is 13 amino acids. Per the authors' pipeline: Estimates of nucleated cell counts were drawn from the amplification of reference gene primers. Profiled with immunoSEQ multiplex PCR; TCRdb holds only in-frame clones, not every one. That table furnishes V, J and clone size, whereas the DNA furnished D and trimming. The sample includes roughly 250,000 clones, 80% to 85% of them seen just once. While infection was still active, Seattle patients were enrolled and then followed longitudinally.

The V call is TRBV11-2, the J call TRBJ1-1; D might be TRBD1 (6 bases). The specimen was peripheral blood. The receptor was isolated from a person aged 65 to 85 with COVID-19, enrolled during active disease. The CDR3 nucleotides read TGTGCCAGCAGCTTAGCAGGGGCCACTGAAGCTTTCTTT. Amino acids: CASSLAGATEAFF. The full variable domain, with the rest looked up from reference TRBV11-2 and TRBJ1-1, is EAGVAQSPRYKIIEKRQSVAFWCNPISGHATLYWYQQILGQGPKLLIQFQNNGVVDDSQLPKDRFSAERLKGVDSTLKIQPAKLEDSAVYLCASSLAGATEAFFGQGTRLTVV.